Listed below are T cell receptor beta chains from one sample, sequenced in a study of blood T cell repertoires in COVID-19. TCRdb's table, derived via immunoSEQ multiplex PCR, lists solely in-frame clones and lacks some. The table has a few hundred thousand clones, 90% seen once; the top ten hold 1%. Sequenced input: peripheral blood. These TCRs come from a woman aged 40 to 50 with COVID-19, enrolled during active disease. CDR3s include the opening cysteine and the closing phenylalanine or tryptophan. The order of the fields is clone size, D gene, J gene, V gene, CDR3 DNA, CDR3 protein. A D gene is named only where the DNA matches it firmly. Clone size is not always given. Where it is, it says once, few, many or a class for expanded clones.

abundance: NA
d_gene: NA
j_gene: TRBJ1-5
v_gene: TRBV4-3
CDR3nt: TGCGCCAGCAGCCAAGACTCCGCGCAGCCCCAGCATTTT
CDR3aa: CASSQDSAQPQHF

abundance: few
d_gene: NA
j_gene: TRBJ1-4
v_gene: TRBV9
CDR3nt: TGTGCCAGCAGCGCACAGGGAACTAATGAAAAACTGTTTTTT
CDR3aa: CASSAQGTNEKLFF

abundance: NA
d_gene: NA
j_gene: TRBJ1-2
v_gene: TRBV6-5
CDR3nt: TGTGCCAGCAACTACAGGCGGGGAGGTAACTATGGCTACACCTTC
CDR3aa: CASNYRRGGNYGYTF

abundance: once
d_gene: TRBD1
j_gene: TRBJ2-1
v_gene: TRBV4-2
CDR3nt: TGTGCCAGCAGCCAGGACCCCCGGGACAGGGTGAATGAGCAGTTCTTC
CDR3aa: CASSQDPRDRVNEQFF

abundance: NA
d_gene: TRBD1
j_gene: TRBJ1-4
v_gene: TRBV5-1
CDR3nt: TGCGCCAGCAGCTCCGGGACAGGGGTCTCGGCTAATGAAAAACTGTTTTTT
CDR3aa: CASSSGTGVSANEKLFF

abundance: NA
d_gene: NA
j_gene: TRBJ1-5
v_gene: TRBV10-3
CDR3nt: TGTGCCATCAGTGAGACCAAACAGGGACAGCCCCAGCATTTT
CDR3aa: CAISETKQGQPQHF

abundance: NA
d_gene: NA
j_gene: TRBJ1-2
v_gene: TRBV6-6
CDR3nt: TGTGCCAGCAGAGGGGACACCCTCACTATCTACTTC
CDR3aa: CASRGDTLTIYF

abundance: NA
d_gene: NA
j_gene: TRBJ1-2
v_gene: TRBV4-3
CDR3nt: TGCGCCAGCAGCCAAGTAGATAGCTATGGCTACACCTTC
CDR3aa: CASSQVDSYGYTF

abundance: few
d_gene: NA
j_gene: TRBJ1-1
v_gene: TRBV10-3
CDR3nt: TGTGCCATCAGTGGGTCGAGGACTGAAGCTTTCTTT
CDR3aa: CAISGSRTEAFF

abundance: NA
d_gene: NA
j_gene: TRBJ2-3
v_gene: TRBV20-1
CDR3nt: TGCAGTGCTAGAGTCGCAGATACGCAGTATTTT
CDR3aa: CSARVADTQYF

abundance: NA
d_gene: NA
j_gene: TRBJ2-2
v_gene: TRBV19
CDR3nt: TGTGCCAGTATTAACTCTCGGACTCCTAACACCGGGGAGCTGTTTTTT
CDR3aa: CASINSRTPNTGELFF

abundance: NA
d_gene: TRBD2
j_gene: TRBJ2-1
v_gene: TRBV5-1
CDR3nt: TGCGCCAGCAGCTTGGGGGCGGGAGGGCCCCCAAATGAGCAGTTCTTC
CDR3aa: CASSLGAGGPPNEQFF

abundance: once
d_gene: NA
j_gene: TRBJ1-4
v_gene: TRBV7-8
CDR3nt: TGTGCCAGCAGCGCCTGGGGCGCAACTAATGAAAAACTGTTTTTT
CDR3aa: CASSAWGATNEKLFF

abundance: NA
d_gene: NA
j_gene: TRBJ1-1
v_gene: TRBV5-4
CDR3nt: TGTGCCAGCAGCTTGGGAGGGGGCACTGAAGCTTTCTTT
CDR3aa: CASSLGGGTEAFF

abundance: once
d_gene: TRBD1
j_gene: TRBJ1-1
v_gene: TRBV24-1
CDR3nt: TGTGCCACCACCGACAGGGGAGCCACTGAAGCTTTCTTT
CDR3aa: CATTDRGATEAFF

abundance: NA
d_gene: NA
j_gene: TRBJ1-4
v_gene: TRBV28
CDR3nt: TGTGCCAGCAGTTTAGAGCATTTTAATGAAAAACTGTTTTTT
CDR3aa: CASSLEHFNEKLFF

abundance: NA
d_gene: NA
j_gene: TRBJ1-2
v_gene: TRBV6-1
CDR3nt: TGTGCCAGCAGTGAAGGGAAGGCCGGCGGGTATGGCTACACCTTC
CDR3aa: CASSEGKAGGYGYTF

abundance: NA
d_gene: NA
j_gene: TRBJ1-1
v_gene: TRBV29-1
CDR3nt: TGCAGCGTTGGAACAGGACAGAACACTGAAGCTTTCTTT
CDR3aa: CSVGTGQNTEAFF

abundance: once
d_gene: NA
j_gene: TRBJ1-1
v_gene: TRBV20-1
CDR3nt: TGCAGTGCTAGTCTCCGGTTGAACACTGAAGCTTTCTTT
CDR3aa: CSASLRLNTEAFF

abundance: NA
d_gene: NA
j_gene: TRBJ2-4
v_gene: TRBV6-5
CDR3nt: TGTGCCAGCAGACGAGACGGGTCCGTGGACATTCAGTACTTC
CDR3aa: CASRRDGSVDIQYF

abundance: NA
d_gene: TRBD1
j_gene: TRBJ2-3
v_gene: TRBV11-3
CDR3nt: TGTGCCAGCAGCTACAGGACAGGGCAAGATACGCAGTATTTT
CDR3aa: CASSYRTGQDTQYF

abundance: NA
d_gene: TRBD1
j_gene: TRBJ1-2
v_gene: TRBV5-1
CDR3nt: TGCGCCAGCAGCTCAACAGGGGGCCGTGGCTACACCTTC
CDR3aa: CASSSTGGRGYTF

abundance: NA
d_gene: NA
j_gene: TRBJ2-1
v_gene: TRBV19
CDR3nt: TGTGCCAGTAATATAGACAGGGAGGCTACCCAGGCGTACTCCTACAATGAGCAGTTCTTC
CDR3aa: CASNIDREATQAYSYNEQFF

abundance: NA
d_gene: TRBD1
j_gene: TRBJ1-4
v_gene: TRBV5-6
CDR3nt: TGTGCCAGCAGCAAGGGACAGGGAGCCGGGTGGGATGAAAAACTGTTTTTT
CDR3aa: CASSKGQGAGWDEKLFF

abundance: NA
d_gene: NA
j_gene: TRBJ1-2
v_gene: TRBV30
CDR3nt: TGTGCCTGTTTCCCCAGGATTCCCTATGGCTACACCTTC
CDR3aa: CACFPRIPYGYTF

abundance: NA
d_gene: TRBD1
j_gene: TRBJ2-7
v_gene: TRBV6-6
CDR3nt: TGTGCCAGCAGTTTGGGACAGGGAATCGCCGACGAGCAGTACTTC
CDR3aa: CASSLGQGIADEQYF

abundance: NA
d_gene: NA
j_gene: TRBJ2-5
v_gene: TRBV28
CDR3nt: TGTGCCAGCATCTCCGGGTTGGGAGAGACCCAGTACTTC
CDR3aa: CASISGLGETQYF

abundance: once
d_gene: NA
j_gene: TRBJ1-1
v_gene: TRBV14
CDR3nt: TGTGCCAGCGGAGGATCGGCTGTAGGGGCTTTCTTT
CDR3aa: CASGGSAVGAFF

abundance: NA
d_gene: TRBD1
j_gene: TRBJ1-6
v_gene: TRBV4-2
CDR3nt: TGTGCCAGCAGCCTTGACTGGACAGGGGATAATTCACCCCTCCACTTT
CDR3aa: CASSLDWTGDNSPLHF

abundance: NA
d_gene: NA
j_gene: TRBJ1-1
v_gene: TRBV7-6
CDR3nt: TGTGCCAGCAGCTTAAGGGTAGGACAGCTGAACACTGAAGCTTTCTTT
CDR3aa: CASSLRVGQLNTEAFF

abundance: NA
d_gene: TRBD2
j_gene: TRBJ2-3
v_gene: TRBV5-1
CDR3nt: TGCGCCAGCAGCTCAGGACGGGGGGGAAGCACAGATACGCAGTATTTT
CDR3aa: CASSSGRGGSTDTQYF

abundance: NA
d_gene: NA
j_gene: TRBJ1-2
v_gene: TRBV4-1
CDR3nt: TGCGCCAGCAGCCAAGTAGGGGGATACGTGAGTTATGGCTACACCTTC
CDR3aa: CASSQVGGYVSYGYTF

abundance: NA
d_gene: NA
j_gene: TRBJ1-3
v_gene: TRBV19
CDR3nt: TGTGCCAGTACCGAGAGAAACACCATATATTTT
CDR3aa: CASTERNTIYF

abundance: NA
d_gene: TRBD1
j_gene: TRBJ2-7
v_gene: TRBV10-1
CDR3nt: TGCGCCAGCAGGGACAGGAGATCCTACGAGCAGTACTTC
CDR3aa: CASRDRRSYEQYF

abundance: NA
d_gene: TRBD1
j_gene: TRBJ1-6
v_gene: TRBV7-2
CDR3nt: TGTGCCAGCAGCTTAAGACAGGGAAACAATTCACCCCTCCACTTT
CDR3aa: CASSLRQGNNSPLHF

abundance: NA
d_gene: TRBD1
j_gene: TRBJ1-1
v_gene: TRBV9
CDR3nt: TGTGCCAGCAGCGTAGCTGGAGGGGGCTACACTGAAGCTTTCTTT
CDR3aa: CASSVAGGGYTEAFF

abundance: few
d_gene: NA
j_gene: TRBJ1-3
v_gene: TRBV4-3
CDR3nt: TGCGCCAGCAGCCAAGATTTGGGGAGTGGAAACACCATATATTTT
CDR3aa: CASSQDLGSGNTIYF

abundance: NA
d_gene: TRBD1
j_gene: TRBJ2-2
v_gene: TRBV19
CDR3nt: TGTGCCAGTAGTATATCCCAGTCTAGGGGGCCCGGCACCGGGGAGCTGTTTTTT
CDR3aa: CASSISQSRGPGTGELFF

abundance: NA
d_gene: TRBD2
j_gene: TRBJ2-7
v_gene: TRBV4-1
CDR3nt: TGCGCCAGCAGCCAAAGAGCGGCAGAGACTAGCCGTATTTACGAGCAGTACTTC
CDR3aa: CASSQRAAETSRIYEQYF

abundance: NA
d_gene: NA
j_gene: TRBJ2-3
v_gene: TRBV15
CDR3nt: TGTGCCACCAGCACCCCAGGGGAAGATACGCAGTATTTT
CDR3aa: CATSTPGEDTQYF

abundance: once
d_gene: TRBD2
j_gene: TRBJ2-2
v_gene: TRBV2
CDR3nt: TGTGCCAGCAAGCGGGGCACCGGGGAGCTGTTTTTT
CDR3aa: CASKRGTGELFF

abundance: NA
d_gene: NA
j_gene: TRBJ2-3
v_gene: TRBV3-1/TRBV3-2
CDR3nt: TGTGCCAGCAGCCGCGGCCCATCCACAGATACGCAGTATTTT
CDR3aa: CASSRGPSTDTQYF

abundance: NA
d_gene: TRBD2
j_gene: TRBJ2-7
v_gene: TRBV9
CDR3nt: TGTGCCAGCAGCGTAGGGACTAGCTCGCCCTACGAGCAGTACTTC
CDR3aa: CASSVGTSSPYEQYF